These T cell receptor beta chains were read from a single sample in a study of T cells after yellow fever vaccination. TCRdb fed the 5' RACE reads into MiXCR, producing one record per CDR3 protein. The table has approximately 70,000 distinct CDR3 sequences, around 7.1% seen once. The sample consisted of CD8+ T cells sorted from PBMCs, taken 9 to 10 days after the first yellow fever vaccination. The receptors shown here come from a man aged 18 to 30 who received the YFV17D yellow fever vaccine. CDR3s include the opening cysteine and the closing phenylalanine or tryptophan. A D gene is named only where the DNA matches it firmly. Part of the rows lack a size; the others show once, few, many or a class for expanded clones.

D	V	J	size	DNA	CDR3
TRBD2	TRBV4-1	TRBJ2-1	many	TGCGCCAGCAGCCAAGAGGGGGGGACCTACAATGAGCAGTTCTTC	CASSQEGGTYNEQFF
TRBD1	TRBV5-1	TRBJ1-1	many	TGCGCCAGCAGCCCGTTTAAGAGACAGGGAGATGAAGCTTTCTTT	CASSPFKRQGDEAFF
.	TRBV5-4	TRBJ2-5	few	TGTGCCAGCAGCTTTGACGGGGGTAGCCAAGAGACCCAGTACTTC	CASSFDGGSQETQYF
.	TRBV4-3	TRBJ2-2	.	TGCGCCAGCAGCCAAGATCTAGCTTCGGCCGGGGAGCTGTTTTTT	CASSQDLASAGELFF
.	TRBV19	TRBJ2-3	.	TGTGCCAGTAGTATAGTAAAGGGGGCAGATACGCAGTATTTT	CASSIVKGADTQYF
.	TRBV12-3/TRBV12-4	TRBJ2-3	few	TGTGCCAGCAGTCCTCTTTCGGGTTGGGCAGATACGCAGTATTTT	CASSPLSGWADTQYF
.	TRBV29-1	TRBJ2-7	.	TGCAGCGTTGAAGGAGGTGGCAGGGCCCAAACCTACGAGCAGTACTTC	CSVEGGGRAQTYEQYF
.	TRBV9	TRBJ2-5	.	TGTGCCAGCAGTATCCCAGGGGGGGGGACCCAAGAGACCCAGTACTTC	CASSIPGGGTQETQYF
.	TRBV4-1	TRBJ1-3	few	TGCGCCAGCAGCCAGAGGGCCGGGCCAGAAAACACCATATATTTT	CASSQRAGPENTIYF
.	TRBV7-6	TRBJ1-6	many	TGTGCCAGCAGCCCGGAACGTCGGCCCAATTCACCCCTCCACTTT	CASSPERRPNSPLHF
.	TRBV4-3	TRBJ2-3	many	TGCGCCAGCAGCCAATTCACAGGGTATAGCACAGATACGCAGTATTTT	CASSQFTGYSTDTQYF
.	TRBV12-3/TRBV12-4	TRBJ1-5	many	TGTGCCAGCAGTTTGAGCAACAATCAGCCCCAGCATTTT	CASSLSNNQPQHF
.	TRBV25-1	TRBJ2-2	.	TGTGCCAGCAGTGACCAGGGAAACACCGGGGAGCTGTTTTTT	CASSDQGNTGELFF
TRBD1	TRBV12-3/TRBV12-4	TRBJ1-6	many	TGTGCCAGCAGTTTAGGGGCAGGGGGACCCCTCCACTTT	CASSLGAGGPLHF
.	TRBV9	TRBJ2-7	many	TGTGCCAGCAGCGGTCTAGGGGGATACGAGCAGTACTTC	CASSGLGGYEQYF
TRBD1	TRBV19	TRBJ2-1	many	TGTGCCAGTAGTCCGGGACAGGGCAATGAGCAGTTCTTC	CASSPGQGNEQFF
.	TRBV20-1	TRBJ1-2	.	TGCAGTGCTTGGAGGACCACCTATGGCTACACCTTC	CSAWRTTYGYTF
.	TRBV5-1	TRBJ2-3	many	TGCGCCAGCAGCTTGGCCGAAGCCGGGGGTTTGACAGATACGCAGTATTTT	CASSLAEAGGLTDTQYF
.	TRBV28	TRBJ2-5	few	TGTGCCACTCGGGATCCGGCATGGACCCAGTACTTC	CATRDPAWTQYF
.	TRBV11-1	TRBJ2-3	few	TGTGCCAGCAGCTTAGAGGCCGGTCGTCAGCTTAACACAGATACGCAGTATTTT	CASSLEAGRQLNTDTQYF
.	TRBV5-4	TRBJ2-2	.	TGTGCCAGCGGGGTAGGAACCGGGGAGCTGTTTTTT	CASGVGTGELFF
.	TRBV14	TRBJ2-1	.	TGTGCCAGCAGCACGAGGCGGGGCCGCGACGCCAATGAGCAGTTCTTC	CASSTRRGRDANEQFF
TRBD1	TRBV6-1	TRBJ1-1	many	TGTGCCAGCAACGAACAGGGGGAAGATCGAGCTTTCTTT	CASNEQGEDRAFF
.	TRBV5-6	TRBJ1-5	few	TGTGCCAGCAGCTTGAATCGGGGGCCTTTTTATAGCAATCAGCCCCAGCATTTT	CASSLNRGPFYSNQPQHF
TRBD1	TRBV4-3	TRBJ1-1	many	TGCGCCAGCAGCCCTACTACCCAATCAGGGGGAGGAATGGCTTTCTTT	CASSPTTQSGGGMAFF
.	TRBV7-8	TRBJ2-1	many	TGTGCCAGCCACACCTACAATGAGCAGTTCTTC	CASHTYNEQFF
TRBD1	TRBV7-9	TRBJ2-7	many	TGTGCCAGCAGCCCCCAGACAGGGGAAAGGAGCGAGCAGTACTTC	CASSPQTGERSEQYF
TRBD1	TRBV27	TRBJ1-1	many	TGTGCCAGCAGTTTAGGGACAGGGGGCAACACTGAAGCTTTCTTT	CASSLGTGGNTEAFF
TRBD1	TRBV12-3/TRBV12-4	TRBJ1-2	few	TGTGCCAGCAGTAGGACCGACAGGGAGTACACCTTC	CASSRTDREYTF
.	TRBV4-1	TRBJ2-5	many	TGCGCCAGCAGCCAAGAGGTTCGGGGGGAGACCCAGTACTTC	CASSQEVRGETQYF
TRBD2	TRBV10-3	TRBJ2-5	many	TGTGCCATCAGTGGAAGTCCACTAGCGGGGGGAGGAGAGACCCAGTACTTC	CAISGSPLAGGGETQYF
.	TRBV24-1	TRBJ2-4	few	TGTGCCACCAGCGCCCCCCACATTCAGTACTTC	CATSAPHIQYF
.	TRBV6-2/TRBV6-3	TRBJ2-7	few	TGTGCCAGCAGTTACCCGGACGCGTACTACGAGCAGTACTTC	CASSYPDAYYEQYF
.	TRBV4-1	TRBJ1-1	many	TGCGCCAGCAGCCAAGCCGGACGGCCTGAGGCTTTCTTT	CASSQAGRPEAFF
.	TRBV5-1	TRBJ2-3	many	TGCGCCAGCAGCTTGGCCCCGGAGGGAAGGGATACGCAGTATTTT	CASSLAPEGRDTQYF
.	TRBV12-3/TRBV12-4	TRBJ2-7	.	TGTGCCAGCAGTCGAACCGACTTTTCCGCACCCTACGAGCAGTACTTC	CASSRTDFSAPYEQYF
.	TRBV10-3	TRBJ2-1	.	TGTGCCATCAGTTCCGGGCTCATATGCCCGAGCTCCTACAATGAGCAGTTCTTC	CAISSGLICPSSYNEQFF
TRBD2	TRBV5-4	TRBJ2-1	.	TGTGCCAGCAGCCCCCCCGGGACTAGCTGGTCCAATGAGCAGTTCTTC	CASSPPGTSWSNEQFF
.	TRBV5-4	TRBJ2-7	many	TGTGCCAGCAGCTTAGGGGAGGATTATCCGGCCTACGAGCAGTACTTC	CASSLGEDYPAYEQYF
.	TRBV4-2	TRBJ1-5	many	TGTGCCAGCAGCCAGGGACATCGGCAGCCCCAGCATTTT	CASSQGHRQPQHF
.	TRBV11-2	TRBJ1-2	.	TGTGCCAGCAGCTTATCCGCTAACTATGGCTACACCTTC	CASSLSANYGYTF
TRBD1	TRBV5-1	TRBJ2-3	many	TGCGCCAGCAGCCCGGGACAGTTAAAGTCCCTGAGGGATACGCAGTATTTT	CASSPGQLKSLRDTQYF
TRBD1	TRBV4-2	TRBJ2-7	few	TGTGCCAGCAGCCAAGACGAGGTTCCGGGACAGGGGAACGAGCAGTACTTC	CASSQDEVPGQGNEQYF
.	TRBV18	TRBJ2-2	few	TGTGCCAGCTCACCACCGAGGGACAACCCGAACACCGGGGAGCTGTTTTTT	CASSPPRDNPNTGELFF
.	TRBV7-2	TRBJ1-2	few	TGTGCCAGCAGCTACATAGGTCGCGGCCCGTACACCTTC	CASSYIGRGPYTF
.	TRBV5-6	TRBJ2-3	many	TGTGCCAGCAGCTTGGAGGAGGGCACAGATACGCAGTATTTT	CASSLEEGTDTQYF
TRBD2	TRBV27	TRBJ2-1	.	TGTGCCAGCAGTTTGGTAGCGGGGGGGCCGGGTAATGAGCAGTTCTTC	CASSLVAGGPGNEQFF
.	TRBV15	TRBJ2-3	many	TGTGCCACCAGCAGAGTCCTACTCCGGGACGGGTGGTATTTT	CATSRVLLRDGWYF
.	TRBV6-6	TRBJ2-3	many	TGTGCCAGCAGTTCGGCCCCACGGACCTTGTATTTT	CASSSAPRTLYF
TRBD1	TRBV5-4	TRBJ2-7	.	TGTGCCAGCAGCTTGGTGGGACAGGGTTTATACGAGCAGTACTTC	CASSLVGQGLYEQYF
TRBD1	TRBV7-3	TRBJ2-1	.	TGTGCCAGCAGCGGTTACGTAGGACAGGGGGGGGGTGAGCAGTTCTTC	CASSGYVGQGGGEQFF
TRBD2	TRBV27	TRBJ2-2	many	TGTGCCAGCAGTCCCTTGGCGGGGGACACCGGGGAGCTGTTTTTT	CASSPLAGDTGELFF
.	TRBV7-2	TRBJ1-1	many	TGTGCCAGCAGGCCAGTAGCGACATCGAACACTGAAGCTTTCTTT	CASRPVATSNTEAFF
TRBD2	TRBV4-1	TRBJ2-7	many	TGCGCCAGCAGCCGGACGGGGGGGGAAGCCTACGAGCAGTACTTC	CASSRTGGEAYEQYF
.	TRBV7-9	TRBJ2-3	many	TGTGCCAGCAGTCCCCCATCAGTGGGTTGGGCAGATACGCAGTATTTT	CASSPPSVGWADTQYF
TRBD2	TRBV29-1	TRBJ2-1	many	TGCAGCGTTCAGCTAGCGGATTACAATGAGCAGTTCTTC	CSVQLADYNEQFF
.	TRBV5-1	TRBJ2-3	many	TGCGCCAGCAGTCTACAGTTGGGAGATACGCAGTATTTT	CASSLQLGDTQYF
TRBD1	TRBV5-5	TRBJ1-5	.	TGTGCCAGCAGCCCTTTTGGACAGGGAGGACAGCCCCAGCATTTT	CASSPFGQGGQPQHF
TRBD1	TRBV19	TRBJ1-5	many	TGTGCCAGTAGTATAGAATCGGGACAGGGCCAGCCCCAGCATTTT	CASSIESGQGQPQHF
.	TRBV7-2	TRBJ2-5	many	TGTGCCAGCAGCCCCGGGCCCAACCAAGAGACCCAGTACTTC	CASSPGPNQETQYF